The present T cell receptor (beta chain) was sequenced within a study of vaccination and CD4 T cells after COVID-19. Looked up from germline, CDR1 is DFQATT and CDR2 is SNEGSKA (reference sequence). The CDR3 consists of 12 residues. Trimming removed 5 bases from V and 2 bases from J; junction bases left unmatched: 1. Treatment specified: approximately nine-day PBMC culture with coronavirus spike peptide pools or control peptides (ViraFEST assay). With respect to this clonotype: Its antigen is undetermined.

Sequenced with the Oncomine TCR Beta short-read assay was DNA taken from cultured CD4+ T cells. A single record per CDR3 protein comes from TCRdb applying MiXCR to the PCR reads. The sample includes roughly 18,000 distinct CDR3 sequences, approximately 70% of them seen just once. The clonotype comes from a human donor who had recovered from COVID-19. The material sequenced was CD4+ T cells from blood, cultured in vitro. The chain employs TRBV20-1 and TRBJ2-5, with 8 bases aligning to TRBD1. The DNA of the CDR3 is TGCAGTGCTGGGACAGGTCAAGAGACCCAGTACTTC. This translates into CSAGTGQETQYF.